This is a list of T cell receptor beta chains from one sample in a study of shared clonotypes between healthy human individuals. Assay used: immunoSEQ multiplex PCR; TCRdb lists only in-frame clones, some missing. The sample consists of 1.4 million or so clones, just under 99% of them appearing once. What was sequenced was naive CD4+ T cells sorted from blood. The receptor source for this set is a man under 40 in good health. CDR3s include the opening cysteine and the closing phenylalanine or tryptophan. A D gene is named only where the DNA matches it firmly. Not every row has a clone size; where given, it reads once, few, many or a size class.

size: NA
V: TRBV5-4
J: TRBJ2-1
D: TRBD2
CDR3: CASSLTGLAGANEQFF
DNA: TGTGCCAGCAGCTTGACGGGACTAGCGGGTGCGAATGAGCAGTTCTTC

size: once
V: TRBV6-5
J: TRBJ2-1
D: NA
CDR3: CASSPLQGREFF
DNA: TGTGCCAGCAGCCCCTTACAGGGGAGGGAGTTCTTC

size: once
V: TRBV21-1
J: TRBJ2-3
D: NA
CDR3: CASSKCWKPFTDTQYF
DNA: TGTGCCAGCAGCAAATGTTGGAAGCCCTTCACAGATACGCAGTATTTT

size: NA
V: TRBV18
J: TRBJ2-7
D: NA
CDR3: CASSPEGSSYEQYF
DNA: TGTGCCAGCTCACCAGAGGGGAGCTCCTACGAGCAGTACTTC

size: NA
V: TRBV7-6
J: TRBJ2-7
D: NA
CDR3: CASSLGPVGYEQYF
DNA: TGTGCCAGCAGCTTAGGGCCTGTTGGCTACGAGCAGTACTTC

size: once
V: TRBV15
J: TRBJ2-5
D: NA
CDR3: CATSGGVYQETQYF
DNA: TGTGCCACCAGCGGGGGAGTCTACCAAGAGACCCAGTACTTC

size: once
V: TRBV7-2
J: TRBJ2-7
D: TRBD1
CDR3: CASSLDRGESYEQYF
DNA: TGTGCCAGCAGCCTAGACAGGGGAGAGTCCTACGAGCAGTACTTC

size: NA
V: TRBV25-1
J: TRBJ2-3
D: NA
CDR3: CASSEWLAVSTDTQYF
DNA: TGTGCCAGCAGTGAATGGTTAGCGGTTAGCACAGATACGCAGTATTTT

size: NA
V: TRBV5-4
J: TRBJ1-3
D: TRBD1
CDR3: CASSQDRGSSSLGNTIYF
DNA: TGTGCCAGCAGCCAGGACAGGGGTAGTTCATCGCTCGGAAACACCATATATTTT

size: once
V: TRBV5-4
J: TRBJ1-4
D: NA
CDR3: CASSLGGGNEKLFF
DNA: TGTGCCAGCAGCCTGGGAGGGGGGAATGAAAAACTGTTTTTT

size: NA
V: TRBV4-1
J: TRBJ1-2
D: TRBD1
CDR3: CASSLGTGDGYTF
DNA: TGCGCCAGCAGCCTCGGGACAGGAGATGGCTACACCTTC

size: NA
V: TRBV5-8
J: TRBJ2-1
D: NA
CDR3: CASSREPSYNEQFF
DNA: TGTGCCAGCAGCCGGGAACCCTCCTACAATGAGCAGTTCTTC

size: NA
V: TRBV9
J: TRBJ2-3
D: TRBD1
CDR3: CASSVGDRGRPFTDTQYF
DNA: TGTGCCAGCAGCGTAGGGGACAGGGGGCGACCGTTCACAGATACGCAGTATTTT

size: NA
V: TRBV5-5
J: TRBJ1-1
D: TRBD1
CDR3: CASSLADRASTEAFF
DNA: TGTGCCAGCAGCTTGGCCGACAGGGCGAGCACTGAAGCTTTCTTT

size: NA
V: TRBV5-5
J: TRBJ2-7
D: NA
CDR3: CASSLPDWGSKLHEQYF
DNA: TGTGCCAGCAGCTTGCCGGACTGGGGGTCCAAGCTACACGAGCAGTACTTC

size: NA
V: TRBV2
J: TRBJ1-2
D: TRBD1
CDR3: CASSETGDYGYTF
DNA: TGTGCCAGCAGTGAGACAGGGGACTATGGCTACACCTTC

size: once
V: TRBV5-1
J: TRBJ2-3
D: NA
CDR3: CASSLLIGSGNTDTQYF
DNA: TGCGCCAGCAGCTTGCTTATTGGCTCTGGAAACACAGATACGCAGTATTTT

size: NA
V: TRBV20-1
J: TRBJ2-1
D: NA
CDR3: CSARGIAEQFF
DNA: TGCAGTGCTAGAGGAATTGCCGAGCAGTTCTTC

size: once
V: TRBV10-3
J: TRBJ2-7
D: NA
CDR3: CAIRLPGLPYEQYF
DNA: TGTGCCATCAGACTACCGGGACTCCCTTACGAGCAGTACTTC

size: NA
V: TRBV18
J: TRBJ2-1
D: NA
CDR3: CASSPRRGDYNEQFF
DNA: TGTGCCAGCTCACCGAGGAGGGGGGACTACAATGAGCAGTTCTTC

size: few
V: TRBV9
J: TRBJ1-1
D: NA
CDR3: CASSVATNTEAFF
DNA: TGTGCCAGCAGCGTAGCTACGAACACTGAAGCTTTCTTT

size: once
V: TRBV5-8
J: TRBJ2-1
D: TRBD2
CDR3: CASSISVLAGPYNEQFF
DNA: TGTGCCAGCAGCATCAGCGTACTAGCGGGGCCATACAATGAGCAGTTCTTC

size: NA
V: TRBV5-1
J: TRBJ2-7
D: TRBD2
CDR3: CASSRLFASGTSEQYF
DNA: TGCGCCAGCAGCCGATTATTTGCTAGCGGGACGAGCGAGCAGTACTTC

size: NA
V: TRBV27
J: TRBJ2-1
D: NA
CDR3: CASSLSAHGSAHVSYNEQFF
DNA: TGTGCCAGCAGTTTAAGTGCTCACGGGAGTGCCCACGTCTCCTACAATGAGCAGTTCTTC

size: NA
V: TRBV18
J: TRBJ2-3
D: NA
CDR3: CASSPARSTDTQYF
DNA: TGTGCCAGCTCACCAGCCAGAAGCACAGATACGCAGTATTTT

size: once
V: TRBV5-1
J: TRBJ2-7
D: NA
CDR3: CASSLNSYYEQYF
DNA: TGCGCCAGCAGCTTGAACAGCTACTACGAGCAGTACTTC

size: few
V: TRBV9
J: TRBJ1-1
D: TRBD1
CDR3: CASSDRGDTEAFF
DNA: TGTGCCAGCAGCGACAGGGGGGACACTGAAGCTTTCTTT

size: NA
V: TRBV9
J: TRBJ2-3
D: TRBD2
CDR3: CASSVDPLAGVKDTQYF
DNA: TGTGCCAGCAGCGTAGACCCATTAGCGGGAGTCAAAGATACGCAGTATTTT

size: NA
V: TRBV4-3
J: TRBJ2-3
D: TRBD2
CDR3: CASSQGLAGDTQYF
DNA: TGCGCCAGCAGCCAAGGACTAGCTGGCGATACGCAGTATTTT

size: NA
V: TRBV19
J: TRBJ1-5
D: TRBD1
CDR3: CASSTNRGLQPQHF
DNA: TGTGCCAGTAGTACCAACAGGGGGCTTCAGCCCCAGCATTTT

size: few
V: TRBV2
J: TRBJ2-7
D: TRBD2
CDR3: CASIPGGIAGGLSSYEQYF
DNA: TGTGCCAGCATTCCGGGGGGGATAGCGGGAGGGCTGAGCTCCTACGAGCAGTACTTC

size: NA
V: TRBV5-5
J: TRBJ2-1
D: NA
CDR3: CASSRPASNEQFF
DNA: TGTGCCAGCAGCCGTCCGGCCAGCAATGAGCAGTTCTTC

size: once
V: TRBV15
J: TRBJ1-5
D: NA
CDR3: CATSTTGYSNQPQHF
DNA: TGTGCCACCAGCACTACAGGGTATAGCAATCAGCCCCAGCATTTT

size: once
V: TRBV5-6
J: TRBJ1-1
D: TRBD1
CDR3: CASSLVGRGTEAFF
DNA: TGTGCCAGCAGCTTGGTCGGCAGGGGGACTGAAGCTTTCTTT

size: once
V: TRBV14
J: TRBJ2-6
D: TRBD1
CDR3: CASSQVSGTGGSGANVLTF
DNA: TGTGCCAGCAGCCAAGTGTCCGGGACAGGGGGCTCTGGGGCCAACGTCCTGACTTTC

size: NA
V: TRBV28
J: TRBJ2-5
D: TRBD1
CDR3: CASRDRGRPETQYF
DNA: TGTGCCAGCCGGGACAGGGGGCGCCCAGAGACCCAGTACTTC

size: NA
V: TRBV7-9
J: TRBJ1-1
D: TRBD1
CDR3: CASSPPRGRDENTEAFF
DNA: TGTGCCAGCAGCCCGCCCAGGGGGCGCGACGAAAACACTGAAGCTTTCTTT

size: NA
V: TRBV10-2
J: TRBJ2-5
D: NA
CDR3: CASSDKAGYQETQYF
DNA: TGCGCCAGCAGTGACAAGGCGGGGTACCAAGAGACCCAGTACTTC

size: NA
V: TRBV5-1
J: TRBJ1-1
D: NA
CDR3: CASGETMNTEAFF
DNA: TGCGCCAGCGGGGAGACCATGAACACTGAAGCTTTCTTT

size: NA
V: TRBV7-9
J: TRBJ1-1
D: TRBD1
CDR3: CASSPPWTGNTEAFF
DNA: TGTGCCAGCAGCCCCCCCTGGACAGGGAACACTGAAGCTTTCTTT

size: NA
V: TRBV6-5
J: TRBJ2-7
D: TRBD1
CDR3: CASSSGTGGYEQYF
DNA: TGTGCCAGCAGCTCCGGGACAGGGGGCTACGAGCAGTACTTC

size: NA
V: TRBV19
J: TRBJ2-1
D: NA
CDR3: CASSIEGDEQFF
DNA: TGTGCCAGTAGTATCGAGGGAGATGAGCAGTTCTTC

size: NA
V: TRBV4-1
J: TRBJ2-5
D: TRBD2
CDR3: CASSQVASGRETQYF
DNA: TGCGCCAGCAGCCAAGTGGCTAGCGGGAGGGAGACCCAGTACTTC

size: NA
V: TRBV5-1
J: TRBJ2-7
D: NA
CDR3: CASSSSRDRPEQYF
DNA: TGCGCCAGCAGCTCCAGCCGGGACCGCCCCGAGCAGTACTTC

size: NA
V: TRBV5-1
J: TRBJ2-1
D: TRBD2
CDR3: CASSSANSGGLNEQFF
DNA: TGCGCCAGCAGCTCCGCCAATAGCGGGGGACTTAATGAGCAGTTCTTC